This T cell receptor beta chain was recovered during a study of cytomegalovirus exposure and HLA in healthy donors. Study-level information: Of the donors genotyped, several hundred in all, 80% to 85% fell in the Caucasian-associated ancestry cluster. Study observations and caveats: A later analysis reportedly found that, within productive TCRs, an Asian-associated ancestry cluster had fewer N-insertions than the mean observed across the approximately 700 donors. Analyzed later, most CMV-associated TCR beta chains appeared HLA-restricted.

From germline, CDR1 is SGHRS and CDR2 YFSETQ. This CDR3 comprises 16 residues. The V gene end was trimmed by 4 bases and the J gene end by 5 bases; junction bases not matched to a gene: 14. The PCR ran on 60 Vbeta and 13 Jbeta primers. This table comes from immunoSEQ multiplex PCR, and its TCRdb copy is limited to in-frame clones, with some not included. The table has 240,000 or so clones, about 80% seen once. Comments on this clone: The target antigen is unknown.

This chain links TRBV5-1 with TRBJ2-5; TRBD1 aligns across 7 bases. Sequencing input: PBMCs. This receptor was obtained from a woman in her sixties in good health and CMV-seropositive. As DNA, the CDR3 is TGCGCCAGCAGCGCCGGAATGACAGGGTTAGGGGAGACCCAGTACTTC. It codes for CASSAGMTGLGETQYF.